Each of the 26 T cell receptor beta chains below was sequenced from the same sample in a study of beta chain features in type 1 diabetes. The antigens of these receptors remain unknown. What was sequenced were expressed TCRB transcripts, since all of the isolated RNA had been reverse transcribed. Generated by immunoSEQ multiplex PCR, the TCRdb table keeps only in-frame clones and is missing some. Of some 700,000 clones listed, about an eighth are singletons. Study-wide findings and caveats: TCRB CDR3s were moderately but significantly shorter in Type 1 diabetes patients in all four CD4+ subsets.

What was sequenced was naive CD4+ T cells from blood. Source of these receptors: a man in his late teens or twenties with type 1 diabetes.

The chain joins TRBV19 to TRBJ1-2, with TRBD1 identical over 9 bases. V gave up 5 bases and J gave up 4 bases; unmatched junction bases: 5. Per the germline V gene, CDR1 is LNHDA and CDR2 is SQIVND (reference sequence). This CDR3 has 14 residues. This chain's CDR3 is CASSPQTGGYGYTF. The CDR3 nucleotides are TGTGCCAGTAGTCCGCAGACAGGGGGCTATGGCTACACCTTC.

The chain employs TRBV30 and TRBJ2-7; D uncertain. The CDR3 length is 13 residues. From germline, CDR1 is GTSNPN and CDR2 SVGIG (reference sequence). V lost 1 base to trimming and J lost 10 bases, with 17 bases between them. CDR3 protein: CAWSAPGPPNQYF. The CDR3 DNA sequence: TGTGCCTGGAGTGCACCGGGCCCCCCTAACCAGTACTTC. The variable domain in full, completed from reference TRBV30 and TRBJ2-7, reads SQTIHQWPATLVQPVGSPLSLECTVEGTSNPNLYWYRQAAGRGLQLLFYSVGIGQISSEVPQNLSASRPQDRQFILSSKKLLLSDSGFYLCAWSAPGPPNQYFGPGTRLTVT.

In the case of this clone: The same CDR3 is also encoded by other DNA sequences in this sample. The J gene is TRBJ1-1, the V gene TRBV7-3; D is perhaps TRBD1 (5 bases). Germline assignment: CDR1 SGHTA and CDR2 FQGTGA. The CDR3 has 13 residues. The V gene lost 3 bases and the J gene lost 5 bases, with 10 bases spanning the gap. The CDR3 protein is CASSLQGETEAFF. The CDR3 DNA follows: TGTGCCAGCAGCTTGCAGGGTGAGACTGAAGCTTTCTTT.

CDR3 in amino acids: CASSQDNQPQHF. The CDR3 DNA reads as TGTGCCAGCAGTCAAGACAATCAGCCCCAGCATTTT. This chain connects TRBV2 to TRBJ1-5; D ambiguous. The V gene's germline CDR1 is SNHLY and CDR2 FYNNEI. Trimming removed 5 bases from V and 3 bases from J, with 5 bases in between. The CDR3 runs to 12 residues.

V is TRBV29-1 and J is TRBJ1-1, with TRBD1 matching 10 bases. The CDR3 sequence is 12 residues long. J gave up 10 bases and V 0 bases, and 2 bases lay outside the gene matches. Germline-derived CDR1 and CDR2 are SQVTM and ANQGSEA. In DNA form, the CDR3 reads TGCAGCGTTGAAGATTGGGACAGGGGAGCTTTCTTT. It translates to CSVEDWDRGAFF. The complete variable domain, with remaining parts taken from reference TRBV29-1 and TRBJ1-1, reads SAVISQKPSRDICQRGTSLTIQCQVDSQVTMMFWYRQQPGQSLTLIATANQGSEATYESGFVIDKFPISRPNLTFSTLTVSNMSPEDSSIYLCSVEDWDRGAFFGQGTRLTVV.

As to this clone: One end of the junction fails to match germline, which may point to a read error. This sequence joins TRBV10-3 and TRBJ2-1, with 8 bases that match TRBD2. This CDR3 has 15 amino acids. Germline loops: CDR1 ENHRY, CDR2 SYGVKD. CDR3 in DNA: TGTGCCAGCAGTTTTTTCGGGGGGGCCAACAATGAGCAGTTCTTC. This encodes CASSFFGGANNEQFF.

This clone was recorded a few times. The rearrangement uses TRBV2 and TRBJ2-5; D is ambiguous. Germline V gene lookup returns CDR1 SNHLY and CDR2 FYNNEI. CDR3 length: 15 residues. The V gene lost 1 base and the J gene lost 4 bases, with 13 bases spanning the gap. CDR3 amino acids: CASSEEVPGGETQYF. DNA of the CDR3: TGTGCCAGCAGTGAAGAGGTCCCCGGTGGAGAGACCCAGTACTTC.

This clone was detected a few times. The chain uses TRBV5-1 and TRBJ2-3, with 7 bases lining up with TRBD1. The germline CDR1 and CDR2 sequences are SGHRS and YFSETQ. The V gene end was trimmed by 5 bases and the J gene end by 2 bases; junction bases not matched to a gene: 5. The CDR3 contains 14 residues. DNA for the CDR3: TGCGCCAGCAGTACTGGACAGGCCACAGATACGCAGTATTTT. It is translated as CASSTGQATDTQYF.

This clone has just a few counts. This chain joins TRBV9 and TRBJ2-7; perhaps TRBD2 as D (6 bases). Germline V gives CDR1 SGDLS, CDR2 YYNGEE. The V and J ends lost 4 bases and 3 bases respectively, with 14 bases between them. The CDR3 consists of 14 residues. The CDR3 nucleotides read TGTGCCAGCAGCACCGCGGGACTCAGCTACGAGCAGTACTTC. It is translated as CASSTAGLSYEQYF.

The V and J genes are TRBV29-1 and TRBJ2-5; 8 bases align to TRBD1. TRBJ2-7 explains the end of the DNA better; the J call may be wrong. The CDR3 extends over 13 amino acids. CDR1 SQVTM and CDR2 ANQGSEA come from the germline V gene. CDR3 DNA: TGCAGCGTCAAAGACAGGGGCACCTACGAGCAGTACTTC. Its protein is CSVKDRGTYEQYF.

This clone was seen only a few times. The chain combines TRBV19 with TRBJ2-7, with TRBD1 identical over 7 bases. Trimming removed 5 bases from V and 2 bases from J; junction bases left unmatched: 3. The CDR3 sequence is 13 residues long. Germline V lookup: CDR1 LNHDA, CDR2 SQIVND (reference sequence). CDR3 residues: CASSSTGAYEQYF. The CDR3 bases are TGTGCCAGTAGTTCCACAGGGGCCTACGAGCAGTACTTC.

This clone occurred a few times. The CDR3 is CASSLVDRENGGYTF. As DNA, the CDR3 is TGTGCCAGCAGCTTGGTGGACAGGGAAAACGGTGGCTACACCTTC. This chain connects TRBV5-6 to TRBJ1-2, with 8 positions matching TRBD1. This CDR3 spans 15 amino acids. Germline V gene lookup returns CDR1 SGHDT and CDR2 YYEEEE. Trimming at V came to 0 bases and at J to 7 bases, leaving 8 bases not matched to a gene.

The chain combines TRBV10-3 with TRBJ2-5; 8 bases map to TRBD2. The CDR3 has 14 amino acids. From germline, CDR1 is ENHRY and CDR2 SYGVKD. With 10 bases clipped from V and 5 bases from J, the junction kept 12 bases outside the gene matches. Here the CDR3 DNA reads TGTGCCACTTCGAGTAGCGGGGACGGGGAGACCCAGTACTTC. Translation gives CATSSSGDGETQYF.

This clone has more than one count but fewer than ten. The J gene is TRBJ1-1, the V gene TRBV14; D gene ambiguous. Per the germline V gene, CDR1 is SGHDN and CDR2 is FVKESK. The CDR3 runs to 14 residues. V lost 1 base and J 1 base, leaving 7 bases between the germline ends. Here the CDR3 reads CASSQGITNTEAFF. The CDR3 DNA is TGTGCCAGCAGCCAAGGGATCACGAACACTGAAGCTTTCTTT.

V usage is TRBV30 and J usage is TRBJ2-7; D is perhaps TRBD1 (6 bases). The CDR3 runs to 15 residues. Germline-derived CDR1 and CDR2 are GTSNPN and SVGIG (reference sequence). The V gene lost 0 bases and the J gene lost 2 bases, with 14 bases spanning the gap. CDR3 sequence (DNA): TGTGCCTGGAGTGTAAGGTTAGGGGGAACCTACGAGCAGTACTTC. Its translation: CAWSVRLGGTYEQYF. Full variable domain (remainder filled in from reference TRBV30 and TRBJ2-7): SQTIHQWPATLVQPVGSPLSLECTVEGTSNPNLYWYRQAAGRGLQLLFYSVGIGQISSEVPQNLSASRPQDRQFILSSKKLLLSDSGFYLCAWSVRLGGTYEQYFGPGTRLTVT.

V is TRBV7-9 and J is TRBJ2-7; D uncertain. Deletions cut 1 base from V and 7 bases from J, with 14 bases between. The CDR3 length is 14 residues. Germline loops: CDR1 SEHNR, CDR2 FQNEAQ (reference sequence). The CDR3 DNA sequence: TGTGCCAGCAGCTTAGTAGACGTTTTGGGGGAGCAGTACTTC. Its translation: CASSLVDVLGEQYF.

The chain couples TRBV7-2 to TRBJ2-7; D is perhaps TRBD1 (5 bases). The CDR3 is 14 residues long. Trimming removed 5 bases at V and 0 bases at J, with 11 bases between. The V gene's germline CDR1 is SGHTA and CDR2 FQGNSA. CDR3 residues: CASSPETDSYEQYF. The CDR3 bases are TGTGCCAGCAGCCCCGAGACAGACTCCTACGAGCAGTACTTC.

This clone was detected only a few times. Other DNA sequences in the same sample also yield this CDR3. The chain recombines TRBV9 with TRBJ2-1, with unresolved D. The V gene lost 4 bases and the J gene lost 0 bases, with 5 bases spanning the gap. This CDR3 has 13 amino acids. Germline values: CDR1 SGDLS, CDR2 YYNGEE. The CDR3 is CASSPSSYNEQFF. CDR3 sequence (DNA): TGTGCCAGCAGCCCTAGCTCCTACAATGAGCAGTTCTTC.

The chain is built from TRBV5-1 and TRBJ1-5; 10 bases match TRBD1. The ends lost 3 bases at V and 7 bases at J; junction bases unmatched: 7. The germline gives CDR1 SGHRS, CDR2 YFSETQ. The CDR3 length is 15 residues. The CDR3: CASSSGTGAEQPQHF. CDR3 DNA sequence: TGCGCCAGCAGCTCAGGGACAGGGGCTGAGCAGCCCCAGCATTTT.

The chain carries TRBV6-5 and TRBJ1-6, with D uncertain. This CDR3 spans 12 amino acids. Germline V lookup: CDR1 MNHEY, CDR2 SVGAGI. Deletions cut 4 bases from V and 7 bases from J, with 5 bases between. CDR3 sequence reads: CASSSGNSPLHF. In DNA, the CDR3 is TGTGCCAGCAGTTCGGGGAATTCACCCCTCCACTTT.

The rearrangement links TRBV28 to TRBJ1-1; TRBD1 agrees at 10 bases. CDR3 length: 14 amino acids. Germline V gene lookup returns CDR1 MDHEN and CDR2 SYDVKM. After removal of 6 bases from V and 4 bases from J, the junction contained 5 bases not matched to a gene. CDR3 bases: TGTGCCAGCAGCTGGACAGGGGGGACCACTGAAGCTTTCTTT. Amino acids: CASSWTGGTTEAFF.

This clone has a handful of counts. The genes are TRBV11-2 and TRBJ1-5, with no clear D. CDR1 is SGHAT and CDR2 is FQNNGV in the germline V gene. V shed 3 bases and J shed 8 bases, with 11 bases lying between them. The CDR3 covers 13 residues. The CDR3 loop is CASSLSNMEPQHF. The DNA of the CDR3 is TGTGCCAGCAGCTTGAGTAACATGGAGCCCCAGCATTTT.

This clone was seen a few times. Other DNA sequences in the same sample also yield this CDR3. J is TRBJ2-5 and V is TRBV10-3; D is unresolved. The CDR3 covers 13 residues. CDR1 is ENHRY and CDR2 is SYGVKD in the germline V gene. Trimming shortened V by 4 bases and J by 5 bases, and 11 bases separated the two germline ends. The chain's CDR3 is CAISGTGEETQYF. The DNA for the CDR3 is TGTGCCATCAGTGGAACCGGTGAGGAGACCCAGTACTTC.

This chain connects TRBV7-9 to TRBJ1-2, with a tentative D call TRBD1 (6 bases). The CDR3 is 16 amino acids. V gave up 2 bases and J gave up 0 bases, with 13 bases separating them. The germline gives CDR1 SEHNR, CDR2 FQNEAQ (reference sequence). CDR3 nucleotide sequence: TGTGCCAGCAGCTTAATAGGGGGTTCGGCTAACTATGGCTACACCTTC. Protein sequence: CASSLIGGSANYGYTF.

To note about this clone: Distinct nucleotide sequences in the sample also encode this CDR3. V gene TRBV30 combines with J gene TRBJ1-5, with D uncertain. The CDR3 covers 14 residues. The germline V gene has CDR1 GTSNPN and CDR2 SVGIG (reference sequence). Trimming cost V 1 base and J 0 bases, with 7 bases left between them. The CDR3, as DNA: TGTGCCTGGAGTGGGGCGGTTAGCAATCAGCCCCAGCATTTT. This translates into CAWSGAVSNQPQHF.

The V and J genes are TRBV11-2 and TRBJ2-1, with D uncertain. Germline V lookup: CDR1 SGHAT, CDR2 FQNNGV. Trimming removed 1 base from V and 12 bases from J, with 7 bases in between. The CDR3 consists of 11 residues. This CDR3 is CASSLVPAQFF. CDR3 nucleotides: TGTGCCAGCAGCTTAGTGCCGGCGCAGTTCTTC.